A single sample is the source of the 15 T cell receptor beta chains below, sequenced in a study of identical twins (dated by TCRdb to 2015 to 2016). The method behind the library was 5' RACE. TCRdb shows the sequencer as Illumina HiSeq 2000. TCRdb applied fastp at Q25 and MiXCR to the public reads, then kept only in-frame beta chains. Rows are combined by CDR3 protein, so each entry shows the most common genes and DNA. This sample holds about 890,000 distinct CDR3 sequences; approximately 13% were observed only once. The ten largest clonotypes hold around 1.5% of the sample. These data also featured in a second study, about yellow fever vaccine responses in identical twins.

The sample comprised PBMCs. These receptors were obtained from a woman between 18 and 29 years old in good health.

This clonotype was counted only a few times. The genes are TRBV7-9 and TRBJ2-7; possibly TRBD2 for D (6 bases). The germline V gene has CDR1 SEHNR and CDR2 FQNEAQ (reference sequence). The CDR3 sequence is 14 residues long. The germline V and J ends were trimmed by 3 bases and 0 bases, with 9 bases remaining between them. The CDR3 DNA follows: TGTGCCAGCAGCTTGGCGGGAAACTCCTACGAGCAGTACTTC. Amino acid sequence: CASSLAGNSYEQYF.

The V call is TRBV5-5, the J call TRBJ1-1; no reliable D call. CDR1 and CDR2 (germline): SGHKS, YYEKEE (reference sequence). The CDR3 has 14 amino acids. V dropped 0 bases and J dropped 1 base, with 7 bases sitting between them. For the CDR3, the DNA is TGTGCCAGCAGCTTGGCCTCTTGGAACACTGAAGCTTTCTTT. Its translation: CASSLASWNTEAFF.

There are a few counts of this clonotype. The chain has TRBV7-2 and TRBJ2-3, with 7 bases aligning to TRBD1. The length of the CDR3 is 14 residues. V shed 5 bases and J 1 base; nucleotides not matched to a gene: 3. CDR1 is SGHTA and CDR2 is FQGNSA in the germline V gene. The DNA for the CDR3 is TGTGCCAGCAGCCACAGGGGTGGCACAGATACGCAGTATTTT. Translating gives CASSHRGGTDTQYF.

This clonotype was found a few times. J is TRBJ2-2 and V is TRBV3-1, with TRBD1 matching 7 bases. The CDR3 has 15 residues. Germline-derived CDR1 and CDR2 are LGHDT and YNNKEL (reference sequence). Trimming at V came to 3 bases and at J to 6 bases, leaving 7 bases not matched to a gene. CDR3 DNA sequence: TGTGCCAGCAGCCACTACAGGGGAGAGTCCGGGGAGCTGTTTTTT. Translation gives CASSHYRGESGELFF.

This clonotype was observed a handful of times. The V and J genes are TRBV2 and TRBJ2-1; the D gene is possibly TRBD2 (6 bases). Germline V gene lookup returns CDR1 SNHLY and CDR2 FYNNEI. Deletions cut 5 bases from V and 9 bases from J, with 20 bases between. CDR3 length equals 15 residues. CDR3 residues: CASSYIRLEPPEQFF. CDR3 nucleotide sequence: TGTGCCAGCAGTTACATCAGACTAGAACCCCCTGAGCAGTTCTTC.

In its sample, this clonotype was seen many times. This rearrangement joins TRBV3-1 to TRBJ2-1; 8 positions match TRBD2. The CDR3 consists of 17 residues. Trimming removed 2 bases from V and 8 bases from J; junction bases left unmatched: 14. Looked up from germline, CDR1 is LGHDT and CDR2 is YNNKEL (reference sequence). As DNA, the CDR3 is TGTGCCAGCAGCCAACGAGACACTAGCGGATTTCGGGATGAGCAGTTCTTC. It yields the protein CASSQRDTSGFRDEQFF.

This clonotype was recorded at least ten times. This chain uses TRBV9 with TRBJ2-7, with D tentatively TRBD1 (6 bases). The germline V gene has CDR1 SGDLS and CDR2 YYNGEE. The CDR3 sequence is 14 residues long. The germline V and J ends were trimmed by 2 bases and 0 bases, with 9 bases remaining between them. This CDR3 reads CASSVTGSSYEQYF. DNA for the CDR3: TGTGCCAGCAGCGTGACAGGTAGCTCCTACGAGCAGTACTTC.

V is TRBV6-5 and J is TRBJ2-3; TRBD1 aligns across 7 bases. The CDR3 length is 15 residues. V lost 0 bases, J lost 3 bases, and 3 bases stayed unmatched. Germline CDR1 reads MNHEY; CDR2 reads SVGAGI. In DNA form, the CDR3 reads TGTGCCAGCAGTTACTCCGGGACAGCAACAGATACGCAGTATTTT. It yields the protein CASSYSGTATDTQYF.

There are a few counts of this clonotype. J is TRBJ2-3 and V is TRBV7-6, with a tentative D call TRBD1 (6 bases). Per germline, CDR1 SGHVS and CDR2 FNYEAQ. The CDR3 consists of 18 residues. V was trimmed by 5 bases and J by 0 bases, leaving 21 bases between them. Here the CDR3 DNA reads TGTGCCAGCAGCCCCTCCCTATTCGACAGGAAAAGCACAGATACGCAGTATTTT. This encodes CASSPSLFDRKSTDTQYF.

A few counts support this clonotype. The V gene is TRBV6-1, the J gene TRBJ2-7; no clear D. V gave up 7 bases and J gave up 3 bases, with 10 bases separating them. Germline lookup yields CDR1 MNHNS and CDR2 SASEGT. CDR3 length: 12 residues. This chain's CDR3 is CASMTEGYEQYV. The DNA for the CDR3 is TGTGCCAGCATGACGGAAGGCTACGAGCAGTACGTC.

The chain carries TRBV10-1 and TRBJ2-5, with no clear D. Germline V gene data show CDR1 as WNHNN and CDR2 as SYGVQD (reference sequence). The CDR3 is made up of 14 amino acids. Trimming stripped 4 bases from V and 4 bases from J, with 13 bases between. The CDR3 DNA reads TGCGCCAGCAGTGCAACACGGAAAGGAGAGACCCAGTACTTC. It is translated as CASSATRKGETQYF.

V usage is TRBV18 and J usage is TRBJ1-1; perhaps TRBD1 as D (6 bases). The CDR3 is 14 amino acids. Trimming stripped 3 bases from V and 1 base from J, with 9 bases between. CDR1 and CDR2 from the germline V gene are KGHSH and LQKENI. CDR3 sequence: CASSPRDTNTEAFF. The CDR3 region has the DNA TGTGCCAGCTCACCCCGGGACACGAACACTGAAGCTTTCTTT.

In this sample, this clonotype turned up many times. The J gene is TRBJ2-5, the V gene TRBV20-1; a weak D match, TRBD1 (5 bases). Trimming removed 6 bases at V and 2 bases at J, with 13 bases between. Germline loops: CDR1 DFQATT, CDR2 SNEGSKA (reference sequence). This CDR3 region has 13 residues. CDR3 region: CSAIRVGQETQYF. CDR3 DNA sequence: TGCAGTGCAATCAGGGTCGGGCAAGAGACCCAGTACTTC.

The gene calls are TRBV2 and TRBJ2-3; no definite D call. The CDR3 spans 15 residues. Trimming cost V 4 bases and J 2 bases, with 13 bases left between them. Germline CDR1 and CDR2: SNHLY and FYNNEI. The CDR3 DNA reads TGTGCCAGCAGTGGAACCCCACACCCCACAGATACGCAGTATTTT. This codes for CASSGTPHPTDTQYF.

The chain joins TRBV18 to TRBJ2-1, with 7 positions matching TRBD1. The germline V gene encodes CDR1 KGHSH and CDR2 LQKENI. This CDR3 has 15 amino acids. The V segment lost 3 bases and the J segment 8 bases; nucleotides outside the gene matches: 10. The CDR3 nucleotides read TGTGCCAGCTCACCCCCCCGACAGGGAATCGATGAGCAGTTCTTC. This gives the protein CASSPPRQGIDEQFF.